Listed below are T cell receptor beta chains from one sample, sequenced in a study of blood T cells in healthy people across ages. TCRdb processed the 5' RACE reads anew with MiXCR; each CDR3 protein has one entry. The repertoire holds approximately 670,000 distinct CDR3 sequences, with 40% to 45% as singletons. Material: blood. The receptors were gathered from a man older than 75 in good health. CDR3s include the opening cysteine and the closing phenylalanine or tryptophan. A D gene is named only where the DNA matches it firmly. Clone size appears in some rows only: once, few, many, or a class for an expanded clone.

v_gene: TRBV6-2/TRBV6-3; abundance: few; d_gene: .; j_gene: TRBJ2-7; CDR3aa: CASSYSRGASAEQYF; CDR3nt: TGTGCCAGCAGTTACTCGAGGGGGGCTTCGGCGGAGCAGTACTTC
v_gene: TRBV6-6; abundance: .; d_gene: .; j_gene: TRBJ1-2; CDR3aa: CASREQGRGYESYTF; CDR3nt: TGTGCCAGCAGGGAACAGGGACGGGGATATGAAAGCTACACCTTC
v_gene: TRBV24-1; abundance: many; d_gene: TRBD1; j_gene: TRBJ2-5; CDR3aa: CATGTGGTQYF; CDR3nt: TGTGCCACAGGGACAGGGGGGACCCAGTACTTC
v_gene: TRBV20-1; abundance: few; d_gene: .; j_gene: TRBJ1-2; CDR3aa: CSAPGGVREGYTF; CDR3nt: TGCAGTGCCCCGGGCGGGGTGAGAGAAGGCTACACCTTC
v_gene: TRBV7-6; abundance: .; d_gene: .; j_gene: TRBJ2-1; CDR3aa: CASSRDQGITYNEQFF; CDR3nt: TGTGCCAGCAGCCGAGACCAGGGGATTACCTACAATGAGCAGTTCTTC
v_gene: TRBV3-1; abundance: few; d_gene: .; j_gene: TRBJ2-1; CDR3aa: CASSQEAVAGRSEQFF; CDR3nt: TGTGCCAGCAGCCAAGAGGCGGTGGCAGGGAGAAGTGAGCAGTTCTTC
v_gene: TRBV12-3/TRBV12-4; abundance: .; d_gene: .; j_gene: TRBJ2-7; CDR3aa: CASSKGLRGYEQYF; CDR3nt: TGTGCCAGCAGCAAGGGTTTGCGAGGATACGAGCAGTACTTC
v_gene: TRBV5-1; abundance: .; d_gene: TRBD1; j_gene: TRBJ1-2; CDR3aa: CASSVAGQASGYTF; CDR3nt: TGCGCCAGCAGCGTGGCCGGACAGGCATCTGGCTACACCTTC
v_gene: TRBV21-1; abundance: .; d_gene: .; j_gene: TRBJ2-5; CDR3aa: CASSKEGQGAQETQYF; CDR3nt: TGTGCCAGCAGCAAGGAGGGACAGGGGGCTCAAGAGACCCAGTACTTC
v_gene: TRBV3-1; abundance: few; d_gene: .; j_gene: TRBJ2-3; CDR3aa: CASSQAPRGGWSADTQYF; CDR3nt: TGTGCCAGCAGCCAAGCCCCACGTGGGGGATGGAGTGCAGATACGCAGTATTTT
v_gene: TRBV28; abundance: .; d_gene: .; j_gene: TRBJ1-2; CDR3aa: CASSSGPRGYTF; CDR3nt: TGTGCCAGCAGTTCTGGACCGAGGGGCTACACCTTC
v_gene: TRBV18; abundance: few; d_gene: .; j_gene: TRBJ1-6; CDR3aa: CASSRGSGYIDNSPLHF; CDR3nt: TGTGCCAGCTCCAGGGGTTCAGGCTATATCGACAATTCACCCCTCCACTTT
v_gene: TRBV7-2; abundance: .; d_gene: TRBD2; j_gene: TRBJ2-5; CDR3aa: CASGLAGRETQYF; CDR3nt: TGTGCCAGCGGCCTAGCGGGGAGGGAGACCCAGTACTTC
v_gene: TRBV20-1; abundance: .; d_gene: .; j_gene: TRBJ1-1; CDR3aa: CSARMRTTNTEAFF; CDR3nt: TGCAGTGCTCGCATGAGGACAACCAACACTGAAGCTTTCTTT
v_gene: TRBV6-2/TRBV6-3; abundance: few; d_gene: .; j_gene: TRBJ1-2; CDR3aa: CATTTASYGYTF; CDR3nt: TGTGCCACCACGACAGCGTCCTATGGCTACACCTTC
v_gene: TRBV6-6; abundance: .; d_gene: TRBD1; j_gene: TRBJ1-4; CDR3aa: CASRMDRVDEKLFF; CDR3nt: TGTGCCAGCAGGATGGACAGGGTGGATGAAAAACTGTTTTTT
v_gene: TRBV28; abundance: .; d_gene: TRBD1; j_gene: TRBJ2-3; CDR3aa: CASRPRGLGTDTQYF; CDR3nt: TGTGCCAGCAGACCTAGGGGGCTGGGCACAGATACGCAGTATTTT
v_gene: TRBV6-2/TRBV6-3; abundance: .; d_gene: .; j_gene: TRBJ2-5; CDR3aa: CASSYVGLRSRGTQYF; CDR3nt: TGTGCCAGCAGTTATGTGGGACTCAGATCGCGAGGGACCCAGTACTTC
v_gene: TRBV6-6; abundance: few; d_gene: .; j_gene: TRBJ2-5; CDR3aa: CASSSPGEWRGQYF; CDR3nt: TGTGCCAGCAGCTCCCCTGGGGAGTGGAGGGGCCAGTACTTC
v_gene: TRBV6-2/TRBV6-3; abundance: few; d_gene: .; j_gene: TRBJ2-7; CDR3aa: CASRRQDSYEQYF; CDR3nt: TGTGCCAGCAGACGACAGGACTCCTACGAGCAGTACTTC
v_gene: TRBV6-2/TRBV6-3; abundance: .; d_gene: .; j_gene: TRBJ2-3; CDR3aa: CASSRRTELTDTQYF; CDR3nt: TGTGCCAGCAGTCGACGGACAGAACTCACAGATACGCAGTATTTT
v_gene: TRBV6-2/TRBV6-3; abundance: few; d_gene: .; j_gene: TRBJ2-3; CDR3aa: CASRALTDTQYF; CDR3nt: TGTGCCAGCAGGGCCCTTACAGATACGCAGTATTTT